Shown below are 12 T cell receptor beta chains from a single sample sequenced in a study of TIL therapy for anti-PD-1-resistant metastatic lung cancer. Stated time point: pre-treatment sample, taken before nivolumab and TIL therapy. This was the immunoSEQ v3 assay. The protocol was immunoSEQ multiplex PCR, while the TCRdb copy is restricted to in-frame clones and leaves out a portion. The sample includes tens of thousands of clones, 79% seen only once; the top ten take roughly 15%. The sequenced sample was blood, obtained at baseline. The source is a man between 65 and 85 years old with non-small cell lung cancer.

The gene calls are TRBV19 and TRBJ2-7; 8 nucleotides match TRBD2. The CDR3 covers 14 residues. From germline, CDR1 is LNHDA and CDR2 SQIVND (reference sequence). The V and J ends lost 5 bases and 5 bases, in that order; junction bases with no gene match: 8. CDR3 loop: CASSLTSARDEQYF. The CDR3 DNA sequence: TGTGCCAGTAGTCTGACTAGCGCTAGGGACGAGCAGTACTTC. The full variable domain, with the rest looked up from reference TRBV19 and TRBJ2-7, is DGGITQSPKYLFRKEGQNVTLSCEQNLNHDAMYWYRQDPGQGLRLIYYSQIVNDFQKGDIAEGYSVSREKKESFPLTVTSAQKNPTAFYLCASSLTSARDEQYFGPGTRLTVT.

CDR3 sequence reads: CAWSVGVGARRTNTGELFF. CDR3 nucleotide sequence: TGTGCCTGGAGTGTGGGTGTAGGGGCCCGCAGGACGAACACCGGGGAGCTGTTTTTT. The J gene is TRBJ2-2, the V gene TRBV30, with a possible D match to TRBD1 (5 bases). The CDR3 is 19 amino acids. CDR1 GTSNPN and CDR2 SVGIG come from the germline V gene (reference sequence). V was trimmed by 0 bases and J by 0 bases, leaving 20 bases between them.

The rearrangement links TRBV5-4 to TRBJ1-2, with D unclear. This CDR3 is 14 amino acids long. V was trimmed by 1 base and J by 6 bases, leaving 13 bases between them. The germline CDR1 and CDR2 sequences are SGHNT and YYREEE (reference sequence). The CDR3 DNA reads as TGTGCCAGCAGCTTGACTGATGAAGGACATGGCTACACCTTC. Its protein is CASSLTDEGHGYTF.

The chain combines TRBV5-1 with TRBJ2-1; possible D gene TRBD1, 5 bases. Germline-derived CDR1 and CDR2 are SGHRS and YFSETQ. The germline V and J ends were trimmed by 7 bases and 1 base, with 15 bases remaining between them. The CDR3 has 15 residues. CDR3 region: CASGTNGQSYNEQFF. For the CDR3, the DNA is TGCGCCAGCGGAACTAATGGACAATCCTACAATGAGCAGTTCTTC. Full variable domain (rest looked up from reference TRBV5-1 and TRBJ2-1): KAGVTQTPRYLIKTRGQQVTLSCSPISGHRSVSWYQQTPGQGLQFLFEYFSETQRNKGNFPGRFSGRQFSNSRSEMNVSTLELGDSALYLCASGTNGQSYNEQFFGPGTRLTVL.

CDR3 coding DNA: TGTGCCAGCAGTACCACCCCGGGACTAGTTGCACACGAGCAGTACTTC. Residues: CASSTTPGLVAHEQYF. This chain connects TRBV27 to TRBJ2-7; TRBD2 matches 8 bases. CDR3 length equals 16 residues. With 5 bases clipped from V and 5 bases from J, the junction kept 14 bases outside the gene matches. Germline CDR1 and CDR2: MNHEY and SMNVEV (reference sequence).

The V and J genes are TRBV2 and TRBJ1-2, with D uncertain. Trimming took 7 bases from V and 1 from J, leaving 13 bases between them. This CDR3 contains 14 residues. CDR1 and CDR2 from the germline V gene are SNHLY and FYNNEI. The CDR3 bases are TGTGCCAGCACTCTCCCGACTCATAACTATGGCTACACCTTC. It codes for CASTLPTHNYGYTF.

In DNA, the CDR3 is TGCGCCAGCAGTGAGAACAATTGGACTGAAGCTTTCTTT. It encodes CASSENNWTEAFF. The rearrangement links TRBV10-2 to TRBJ1-1, with D hard to call. The V gene's germline CDR1 is WSHSY and CDR2 SAAADI. CDR3 length: 13 amino acids. V was pared by 2 bases and J by 5 bases, with 9 bases between.

The chain has TRBV30 and TRBJ2-3, with D perhaps TRBD1 (6 bases). V lost 4 bases to trimming and J lost 3 bases, with 11 bases between them. Per germline, CDR1 GTSNPN and CDR2 SVGIG (reference sequence). The length of the CDR3 is 13 residues. CDR3: CAWIQGSTDTQYF. The CDR3 coding sequence is TGTGCCTGGATCCAGGGGTCGACAGATACGCAGTATTTT. The full variable domain, its missing parts supplied by reference TRBV30 and TRBJ2-3, is SQTIHQWPATLVQPVGSPLSLECTVEGTSNPNLYWYRQAAGRGLQLLFYSVGIGQISSEVPQNLSASRPQDRQFILSSKKLLLSDSGFYLCAWIQGSTDTQYFGPGTRLTVL.

This sequence joins TRBV30 and TRBJ1-1; D is unresolved. Trimming stripped 2 bases from V and 0 bases from J, with 7 bases between. Germline V gene lookup returns CDR1 GTSNPN and CDR2 SVGIG (reference sequence). This CDR3 spans 13 amino acids. The CDR3 DNA follows: TGTGCCTGGAGTCGTGGGATGAACACTGAAGCTTTCTTT. Translated: CAWSRGMNTEAFF.

The rearrangement links TRBV11-2 to TRBJ1-1; TRBD1 might be the D (6 bases). Per the germline V gene, CDR1 is SGHAT and CDR2 is FQNNGV. The CDR3 is made up of 15 amino acids. V was trimmed by 5 bases and J by 3 bases, leaving 16 bases between them. The DNA of the CDR3 is TGTGCCAGCAGCACCTGGGACAAAGGGGACACTGAAGCTTTCTTT. This gives the protein CASSTWDKGDTEAFF.

The gene calls are TRBV5-4 and TRBJ2-7; TRBD1 or TRBD2 may be the D gene (5 bases each). This CDR3 region has 17 residues. Per germline, CDR1 SGHNT and CDR2 YYREEE (reference sequence). Trimming took 4 bases from V and 0 from J, leaving 20 bases between them. The CDR3 here is CASSRGQGRPFSYEQYF. The CDR3 DNA sequence: TGTGCCAGCAGCCGCGGCCAGGGACGGCCTTTCTCCTACGAGCAGTACTTC.

The chain uses TRBV9 and TRBJ2-2; no firm D call. CDR3 length: 16 residues. V dropped 3 bases and J dropped 3 bases, with 15 bases sitting between them. CDR1 SGDLS and CDR2 YYNGEE come from the germline V gene. The chain's CDR3 is CASSDYSFGDTGELFF. CDR3 DNA sequence: TGTGCCAGCAGCGATTACTCATTTGGGGACACCGGGGAGCTGTTTTTT.